Listed below are T cell receptor beta chains from one sample, sequenced in a study of T cells in Graves' hyperthyroidism and ophthalmopathy. Using its own MiXCR run on the multiplex PCR reads, TCRdb lists one record per CDR3 protein. The data contain around 690,000 distinct CDR3 sequences, roughly 17% of them singletons. The sample comprised blood. Source of these receptors: a man over 45 with Graves' hyperthyroidism. CDR3s include the opening cysteine and the closing phenylalanine or tryptophan. Each record gives: J gene, V gene, CDR3 protein.

TRBJ2-3	TRBV30	CAWSTDPTDTQYF
TRBJ1-2	TRBV12-3/TRBV12-4	CASSGGHNYGYTF
TRBJ1-2	TRBV28	CASSSREPGYTF
TRBJ2-7	TRBV12-3/TRBV12-4	CASSGTAEQYF
TRBJ1-2	TRBV12-3/TRBV12-4	CASSRGQGYTF
TRBJ1-1	TRBV27	CASSPGTGLEAFF
TRBJ2-3	TRBV9	CASSVRDRRLTDTQYF
TRBJ2-1	TRBV28	CASSSAYNEQFF
TRBJ2-6	TRBV6-1	CASSPTGFSSGANVLTF
TRBJ2-1	TRBV6-2/TRBV6-3	CASEKGQFWNEQFF
TRBJ2-4	TRBV5-1	CASRRQGASKNIQYF
TRBJ1-2	TRBV11-2	CASSPIGGKSNYGYTF
TRBJ1-3	TRBV3-1	CASCPGTGGSSSGNTIYF
TRBJ2-3	TRBV2	CASSEEGPGWADTQYF
TRBJ2-1	TRBV5-1	CASSLATTIQQFF
TRBJ2-1	TRBV6-5	CASSSQGWSEQFF
TRBJ2-5	TRBV6-4	CASSKRQGAGETQYF
TRBJ2-3	TRBV3-1	CASSQDLRTGYTDTQYF
TRBJ2-1	TRBV30	CAWSVTDEQFF
TRBJ1-1	TRBV29-1	CSVELGLNTEAFF
TRBJ1-3	TRBV20-1	CSASGKVSGNTIYF
TRBJ1-1	TRBV30	CAWDYGGTEAFF
TRBJ2-5	TRBV7-2	CASSWEGLSIETQYF
TRBJ2-7	TRBV7-9	CASSLRANEQYF
TRBJ2-1	TRBV29-1	CSVTYPRGLATDEQFF
TRBJ2-2	TRBV19	CASSIRGLDGELFF
TRBJ2-7	TRBV9	CASSSGLAGARSSYEQYF
TRBJ2-6	TRBV6-1	CASSESIGGSISSGANVLTF
TRBJ2-1	TRBV27	CASSAQLAPLYNEQFF
TRBJ1-4	TRBV5-1	CASSLGTTNEKLFF
TRBJ1-5	TRBV4-1	CASSQDQRQPQHF
TRBJ1-2	TRBV2	CASSERGSNYGYTF
TRBJ2-7	TRBV5-6	CASSLRATGALYEQYF
TRBJ1-2	TRBV24-1	CATSDPARDYGYTF
TRBJ2-1	TRBV6-2/TRBV6-3	CASSYWNNEQFF
TRBJ1-3	TRBV30	CAWRGQGTGNTIYF
TRBJ2-3	TRBV4-1	CASSQDKEGDTQYF
TRBJ2-3	TRBV6-1	CASRPGLADTDTQYF
TRBJ1-4	TRBV6-5	CASSYLATVTNEKLFF
TRBJ2-1	TRBV7-2	CASSPGTPIPNEQFF
TRBJ2-5	TRBV20-1	CSAEGTSRLQYF
TRBJ1-1	TRBV27	CASRMGTEAFF
TRBJ2-7	TRBV19	CASSAAEAYEQYF
TRBJ1-5	TRBV24-1	CATSDLRDVWGNQPQHF
TRBJ1-5	TRBV19	CASSIQGAPGQSQHF
TRBJ2-3	TRBV9	CASSVETTSGRDVTQYF
TRBJ2-1	TRBV28	CASSQLAGEQFF
TRBJ2-4	TRBV11-2	CASSWAGTENIQYF
TRBJ1-4	TRBV28	CASSRRSDRSLPNEKLFF
TRBJ2-1	TRBV14	CASSQDLTGGNEQFF
TRBJ2-5	TRBV10-3	CAIRTGPSQETQYF
TRBJ2-7	TRBV4-3	CASSQGLAGAYRDYEQYF
TRBJ2-7	TRBV6-1	CASSDRTGGTYEQYF